This TCR beta chain was identified in a study of cytomegalovirus exposure and HLA in healthy donors (TCRdb year 2017). Describing the broader study: An earlier analysis of some 600 of the donors reported over 250 Gb of sequence data and around 120 million unique TCR beta sequences obtained from about 200 million T cells. Of the 300 to 450 genotyped donors, roughly 76% were placed in the genetic ancestry cluster associated with self-reported Caucasian donors. Across some 400 genotyped donors of the cohort, an average of roughly 250,000 unique TCR beta nucleotide sequences per donor were sequenced, and roughly 20% of those sequences were non-productive. The number of typed donors differed by locus: roughly 629-640 for A, B, C, DRB1 and DQB1; approximately 520 for DQA1; approximately 600 for DPA1; and approximately 450 for DPB1. All discovery cohort repertoires had been generated on a single sequencing platform. Rather than using new phenotypic data, the later analysis identified candidate immune exposures from TCR beta sequences and from how often those sequences occurred across donors. The study combined high-throughput TCR immunosequencing, statistical association of individual TCRs with disease status, and machine learning to predict cytomegalovirus infection status. The study was designed to test whether signatures of past pathogen exposure could be identified by cataloging public T cell receptors. Using immunosequencing, the study profiled T cell repertoires from roughly 650 subjects and related those repertoires to cytomegalovirus serostatus. To study patterns of TCR occurrence, a later analysis re-analyzed previously published TCR beta repertoires from 550 to 800 donors and added high-resolution HLA genotyping. Genome-wide SNP genotypes for about 65% of the 666 donors were used in a later genetic analysis, which treated that subset as a discovery cohort. A separate validation cohort of more than 100 different subjects was used in addition to the approximately 700-subject first cohort. Donor age, sex, ethnicity and CMV serostatus were compiled alongside the repertoire data. About five DR-DQ haplotypes were treated as single units for association and clustering because of strong linkage in the cohort. HLA typing covered class I and class II loci at four-digit resolution. An earlier analysis of approximately 630 of the donors applied high-throughput TCR beta sequencing to assess whether each TCR beta V gene segment acted as functional or pseudogenic. An early release that covered some 640 HLA-typed donors contained about 300 gigabases of sequencing data and tens of millions of unique TCR sequences. Overall results and qualifications from the work: In vitro tests confirmed that a few of the cytomegalovirus-associated TCR beta chains recognize cytomegalovirus antigens. In an earlier analysis of around 600 of the donors, most TCR beta V segments were observed in productive rearrangements about 90% or about 30% of the time, broadly matching IMGT annotations. Correlated functional status among segregating V segments might be attributable to linkage disequilibrium, but an unknown experimental factor could not be ruled out. According to a later genetic analysis, donors in an Asian-associated ancestry cluster had fewer N-insertions in productive TCRs than the approximately 670-donor mean. According to a later analysis, parvovirus B19, influenza, CMV and Epstein-Barr virus appeared linked to several top co-occurrence clusters. V-gene and J-gene trimming of TCR beta chains was associated with a missense DCLRE1C variant in a later genetic analysis, and the association was replicated in an independent cohort. The earlier analysis of 587 of the donors excluded approximately 15 rarely observed V segments, including chromosome 9 orphons, because counts were too low. Presence/absence analyses assumed roughly uniform sequencing depth across donors, an assumption that may not hold. In both the original and validation cohorts, the classifier was reported to diagnose cytomegalovirus status with high specificity and sensitivity. Because HLA typing was unavailable for some donors at each locus, only the typed subset was used in association tests. Most CMV-associated TCR beta chains appeared to be HLA-restricted in a later analysis, and the HLA associations seemed to be driven largely by CMV exposure. Some IMGT-functional V segments, including TRBV6-2 and TRBV6-3, could not be distinguished by the 87-base-pair reads and were therefore excluded. CMV serostatus was the only immune exposure information available for the cohort. A later analysis found that TCR association rates varied across HLA loci, with DRB1 alleles showing the most associated TCRs and HLA-C alleles the fewest. The study gave a list of 150 to 200 TCR beta chains associated with cytomegalovirus. The sequencing pipeline was judged likely to have produced a cluster of highly shared sequence variants as a technical artifact. In a later analysis, HLA-associated TCR beta chains were found to be more clonally expanded and to have lower generation probabilities than equally common non-associated chains. The authors suggested that the approach could potentially be extended to other disease states and immunological phenotypes. Strong co-occurrence of HLA alleles, especially DR and DQ, made assigning TCR associations to individual alleles difficult. A further reported finding was that TCR beta sequences accurately predicted the HLA-A and HLA-B alleles for most subjects in the first cohort. While some public TCRs were present in many individuals, most TCR sequences turned up only very rarely across donors. A later analysis associated about 18,000 TCR beta sequences with specific HLA alleles at a false discovery rate of 0.05. Only TCR beta chains were sequenced in this cohort, and the absence of alpha or paired-chain data limited detectable features.

The cohort comprised fewer than 750 healthy bone marrow donors. All cohort members were sampled while nominally healthy, although unrecorded immune exposures were likely present. The donor was CMV seronegative and was included in the group of about 400 seronegative cohort members. Each donor provided a peripheral blood sample, and peripheral blood mononuclear cells were used for TCR beta sequencing. The Qiagen DNeasy Blood Extraction Kit was used to extract genomic DNA from the blood cell samples. The cysteine opens and the phenylalanine closes a CDR3 of 15 amino acids. The read is trimmed to its CDR3 DNA, 45 bases read in frame from base 1. The germline V gene provides CDR1 SGHRS and CDR2 YFSETQ. V lost 2 bases and J lost 5 bases, and the count of bases not matched to a germline gene is 6. Concerning this clone: It has no known antigen specificity. Base qualities are missing; no much larger clone stands one base away.

Library generation was performed with the immunoSEQ multiplex PCR assay. The multiplex PCR relied on a mix of 60 forward primers for TCR Vbeta segments and 13 reverse primers for TCR Jbeta segments. The CDR3 region of rearranged TCR beta genes was amplified from genomic DNA by a multiplex PCR assay. Amplified TCR beta libraries were sequenced as 87-base-pair reads on the Illumina HiSeq System. The source study handled its data this way. A later analysis tallied tens of millions of unique TCR beta chains across the 600 to 700 repertoires, and around 12 million of those chains were shared by two or more donors. To remove PCR and sequencing errors, raw reads were error-corrected and collapsed into unique sequences using a nearest-neighbor algorithm that merged closely related sequences. CDR3 sequences were aligned to IMGT reference sequences to assign V, D and J gene segments. For a sequence to be retained, a match of at least six nucleotides was required to both a V gene segment and a J gene segment. A rearrangement counted as productive if the CDR3 had no stop codons and remained in frame with V and J, and every other rearrangement counted as non-productive. CDR3 was defined by IMGT convention, running from the second conserved V-encoded cysteine to the conserved J-encoded phenylalanine. In an earlier analysis of more than 550 of the donors, sequences lacking an unambiguous match to a single V gene segment were excluded. An earlier analysis of almost 600 of the donors classified V segments as functional when productive rearrangements were above 56.7% and as segregating when the standard deviation between donors was above 5%. A statistical classification framework was developed to diagnose cytomegalovirus status using the catalog of TCR beta chain sequences. A later analysis assigned V and J genes by comparing TCR nucleotide sequences with IMGT/GENE-DB human TR gene sequences. Using the TCRdist pipeline, a later analysis assigned CDR3 sequences along with most-parsimonious VDJ recombination scenarios. In a later analysis, each TCR beta chain was defined by its CDR3 amino acid sequence together with its V-gene family, and reads without a unique V-gene family were excluded. To address suspected cross-contamination and a sequencing artifact, a later analysis removed approximately 600 highly shared, low-generation-probability nucleotide sequences. A later analysis calculated a clonal expansion index for each public chain from normalized within-repertoire ranks of inferred template counts. In a later analysis, generation probabilities were computed with a VDJ recombination model fitted to out-of-frame rearrangements, and the resulting probabilities were checked against IGoR. In a later analysis, TCR-TCR, TCR-HLA and TCR-CMV co-occurrence was scored with hypergeometric tests, and a repertoire-size bias correction was applied to TCR pairs. A later analysis estimated false discovery rates by permuting HLA or CMV assignments 20 times. In a later analysis, co-occurring TCRs were grouped using DBSCAN, with TCRdist sequence similarity added in when clustering inside HLA-allele-positive subsets. Co-occurrence clustering excluded repertoires with fewer than 30,000 or more than 120,000 public chains, plus five with anomalous nucleotide sharing. TCRdb took this table from immuneACCESS and kept in-frame rearrangements with V and J called. Such tables lack part of the clones; where checked against another copy, unresolved V genes explain under half of the gap, and the rest is unexplained. V, J and clone size reflect that table, while D and trimming were determined from the DNA. This sample comprises more than 110,000 clones, 70% to 80% of them detected only once. The ten largest account for 5.1% of the sample.

The chain is encoded by TRBV5-1 joined to TRBJ2-2; TRBD2 matches 7 bases in the middle. Sample: PBMCs. The receptor's source is a male donor in good health and CMV-seronegative. This receptor has the CDR3 CASSFMGGKTGELFF. The DNA sequence is given as TGCGCCAGCAGCTTTATGGGGGGGAAGACCGGGGAGCTGTTTTTT.